The TCR beta chain under discussion was sequenced for a study of blood T cell repertoires in COVID-19. The protocol was immunoSEQ multiplex PCR, while the TCRdb copy is restricted to in-frame clones and leaves out a portion. The table shows about 82,000 clones, with roughly four fifths occurring only once. V was pared by 8 bases and J by 5 bases, with 12 bases between. Germline CDR1 is KGHSH and CDR2 is LQKENI. The CDR3 has 13 residues. The TCR was taken from a man aged 45-65 years with active or convalescent COVID-19. The sequenced sample consisted of peripheral blood. The V gene is TRBV18, the J gene TRBJ1-4; a possible D gene is TRBD1 (5 bases). CDR3 region: CASQGLSNEKLFF. DNA for the CDR3: TGTGCCAGCCAGGGACTGTCGAATGAAAAACTGTTTTTT.